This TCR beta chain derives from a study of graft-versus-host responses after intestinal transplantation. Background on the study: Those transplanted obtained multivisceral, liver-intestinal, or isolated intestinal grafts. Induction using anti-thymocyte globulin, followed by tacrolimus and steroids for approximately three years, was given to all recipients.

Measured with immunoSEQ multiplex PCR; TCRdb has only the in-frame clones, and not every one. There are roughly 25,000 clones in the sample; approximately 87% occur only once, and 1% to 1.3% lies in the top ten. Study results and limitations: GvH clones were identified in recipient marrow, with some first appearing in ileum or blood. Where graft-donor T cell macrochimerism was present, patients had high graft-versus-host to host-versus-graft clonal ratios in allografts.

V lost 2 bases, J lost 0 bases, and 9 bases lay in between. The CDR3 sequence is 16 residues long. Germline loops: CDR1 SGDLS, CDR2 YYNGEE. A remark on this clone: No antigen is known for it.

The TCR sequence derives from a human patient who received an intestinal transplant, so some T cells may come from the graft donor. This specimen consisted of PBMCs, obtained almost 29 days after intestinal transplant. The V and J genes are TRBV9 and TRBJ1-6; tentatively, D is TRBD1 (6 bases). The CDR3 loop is CASSVTGSSYNSPLHF. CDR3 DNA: TGTGCCAGCAGCGTCACAGGGTCCTCCTATAATTCACCCCTCCACTTT. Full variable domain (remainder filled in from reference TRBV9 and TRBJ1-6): DSGVTQTPKHLITATGQRVTLRCSPRSGDLSVYWYQQSLDQGLQFLIQYYNGEERAKGNILERFSAQQFPDLHSELNLSSLELGDSALYFCASSVTGSSYNSPLHFGNGTRLTVT.